These 4 T cell receptor delta chains came from one sample sequenced in a study of gamma-delta T cells after stem cell transplantation. TCRdb redid the clone calls on the RT-PCR reads with CATT. Here the sample spans around 3,000 delta-chain clones, around 1.7% being singletons. Sequencing was done on a sample of gamma-delta T cells. The receptors shown here come from a human donor. It is not recorded whose cells these are; they may come from a transplant donor.

Within the sample, this clone is medium-sized. A far larger clone lies a single base away; this is likely a read error. The chain uses TRDV2 and TRDJ1; D gene unclear. The CDR3 is made up of 15 amino acids. Germline V gene sequence: CDR1 GEAIGNYY, CDR2 EKD. The CDR3 is CASDTLSGYTDKLIF. CDR3 DNA sequence: TGTGCCAGTGACACCCTATCCGGTTACACCGATAAACTCATCTTT.

The chain couples TRDV2 to TRDJ1; 12 nucleotides agree with TRDD3. The CDR3 totals 19 residues. From germline, CDR1 is GEAIGNYY and CDR2 EKD. J lost 0 bases, V lost 3 bases, and 13 bases had no gene match. In DNA form, the CDR3 reads TGTGCCTGTGACCCTTTACTGGGGGATACACAGTTGTACACCGATAAACTCATCTTT. Its protein is CACDPLLGDTQLYTDKLIF.

Details on this clone: TCRdb assigns this DNA the protein of a much larger clone, which departs from its translation at residue 12; this likely reflects a read error, and the protein shown comes from translating the DNA. The V gene is TRDV2, the J gene TRDJ1; TRDD3 is a possible D gene (5 bases). This CDR3 is built from 17 residues. CDR1 and CDR2 from the germline V gene are GEAIGNYY and EKD. V was pared by 3 bases and J by 4 bases, with 23 bases between. CDR3 in amino acids: CACDEVYSGRLNDKLIF. DNA of the CDR3: TGTGCCTGTGACGAAGTATATTCTGGGCGATTAAACGATAAACTCATCTTT.

This clone is medium-sized (0.01 to 0.1%). This chain joins TRDV2 and TRDJ1; TRDD3 matches 13 bases. CDR1 GEAIGNYY and CDR2 EKD come from the germline V gene. The CDR3 is 18 residues long. V trimming: 4 bases; J trimming: 5 bases; junction bases outside the gene matches: 15. The CDR3 protein is CACDQVTGGYATTDKLIF. CDR3 DNA sequence: TGTGCCTGTGATCAGGTAACTGGGGGATACGCGACCACTGATAAACTCATCTTT.